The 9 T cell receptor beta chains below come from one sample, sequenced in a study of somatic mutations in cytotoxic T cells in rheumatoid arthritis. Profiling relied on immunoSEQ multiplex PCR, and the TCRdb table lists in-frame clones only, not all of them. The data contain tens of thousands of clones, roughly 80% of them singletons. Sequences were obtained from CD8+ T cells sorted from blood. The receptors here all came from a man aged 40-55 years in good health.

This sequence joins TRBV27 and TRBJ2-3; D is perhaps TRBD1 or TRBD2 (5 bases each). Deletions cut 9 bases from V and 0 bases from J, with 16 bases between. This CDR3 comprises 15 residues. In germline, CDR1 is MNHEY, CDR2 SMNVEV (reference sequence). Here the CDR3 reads CASLSGTTSTDTQYF. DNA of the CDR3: TGTGCCAGTTTAAGTGGGACGACTAGCACAGATACGCAGTATTTT.

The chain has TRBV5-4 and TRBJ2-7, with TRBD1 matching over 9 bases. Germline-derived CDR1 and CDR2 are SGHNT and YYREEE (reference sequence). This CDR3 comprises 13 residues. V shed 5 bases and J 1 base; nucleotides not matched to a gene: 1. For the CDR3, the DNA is TGTGCCAGCAGGGGGACAGGGTCCTACGAGCAGTACTTC. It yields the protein CASRGTGSYEQYF. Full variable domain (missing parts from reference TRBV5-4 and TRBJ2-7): ETGVTQSPTHLIKTRGQQVTLRCSSQSGHNTVSWYQQALGQGPQFIFQYYREEENGRGNFPPRFSGLQFPNYSSELNVNALELDDSALYLCASRGTGSYEQYFGPGTRLTVT.

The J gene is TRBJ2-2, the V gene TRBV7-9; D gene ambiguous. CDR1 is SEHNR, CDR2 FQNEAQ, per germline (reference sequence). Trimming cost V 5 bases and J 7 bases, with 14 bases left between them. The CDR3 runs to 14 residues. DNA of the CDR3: TGTGCCAGCAGCCTCCGACCTTTGGGCGGGGAGCTGTTTTTT. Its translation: CASSLRPLGGELFF.

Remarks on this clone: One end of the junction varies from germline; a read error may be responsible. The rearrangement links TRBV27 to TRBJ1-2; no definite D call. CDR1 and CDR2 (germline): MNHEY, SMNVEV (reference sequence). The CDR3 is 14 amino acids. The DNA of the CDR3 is TGTGCCAGCAGTTTAGCAGGAGCTAATTATGGCTACACCTTC. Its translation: CASSLAGANYGYTF.

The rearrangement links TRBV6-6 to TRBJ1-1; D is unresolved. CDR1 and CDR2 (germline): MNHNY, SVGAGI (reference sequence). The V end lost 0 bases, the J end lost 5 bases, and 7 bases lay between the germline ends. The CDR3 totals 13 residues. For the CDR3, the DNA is TGTGCCAGCAGTTACTCTGCCCGGACTGAAGCTTTCTTT. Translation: CASSYSARTEAFF.

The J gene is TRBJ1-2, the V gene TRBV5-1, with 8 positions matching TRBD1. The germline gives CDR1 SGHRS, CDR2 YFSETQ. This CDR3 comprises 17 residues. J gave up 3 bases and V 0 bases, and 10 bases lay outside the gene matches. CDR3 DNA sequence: TGCGCCAGCAGCTTGGTCGGCAGGGGGCGCTTGGACTATGGCTACACCTTC. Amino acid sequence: CASSLVGRGRLDYGYTF.

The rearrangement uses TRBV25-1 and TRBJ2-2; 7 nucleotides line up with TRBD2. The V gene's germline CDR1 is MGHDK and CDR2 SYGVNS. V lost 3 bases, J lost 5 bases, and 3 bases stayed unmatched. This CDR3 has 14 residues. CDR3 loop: CASSERGGTGELFF. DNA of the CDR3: TGTGCCAGCAGTGAGCGGGGAGGGACCGGGGAGCTGTTTTTT.

The CDR3 DNA reads TGTGCCAGCAGCTTACTAACGGGAGGGCCGAATGAGCAGTTCTTC. Residues: CASSLLTGGPNEQFF. V is TRBV7-2 and J is TRBJ2-1, with 8 positions matching TRBD2. Germline V gene lookup returns CDR1 SGHTA and CDR2 FQGNSA. The junction had 7 bases not matched to a gene; V was cut back by 2 bases and J by 7 bases. CDR3 length: 15 residues.

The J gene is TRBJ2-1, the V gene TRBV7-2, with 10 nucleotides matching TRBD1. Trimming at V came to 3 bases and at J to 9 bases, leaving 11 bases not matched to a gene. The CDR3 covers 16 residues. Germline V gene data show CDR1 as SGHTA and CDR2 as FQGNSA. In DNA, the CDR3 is TGTGCCAGCAGCTTCATAGACAGGGGGCGTAAGTCTGAGCAGTTCTTC. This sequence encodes CASSFIDRGRKSEQFF.